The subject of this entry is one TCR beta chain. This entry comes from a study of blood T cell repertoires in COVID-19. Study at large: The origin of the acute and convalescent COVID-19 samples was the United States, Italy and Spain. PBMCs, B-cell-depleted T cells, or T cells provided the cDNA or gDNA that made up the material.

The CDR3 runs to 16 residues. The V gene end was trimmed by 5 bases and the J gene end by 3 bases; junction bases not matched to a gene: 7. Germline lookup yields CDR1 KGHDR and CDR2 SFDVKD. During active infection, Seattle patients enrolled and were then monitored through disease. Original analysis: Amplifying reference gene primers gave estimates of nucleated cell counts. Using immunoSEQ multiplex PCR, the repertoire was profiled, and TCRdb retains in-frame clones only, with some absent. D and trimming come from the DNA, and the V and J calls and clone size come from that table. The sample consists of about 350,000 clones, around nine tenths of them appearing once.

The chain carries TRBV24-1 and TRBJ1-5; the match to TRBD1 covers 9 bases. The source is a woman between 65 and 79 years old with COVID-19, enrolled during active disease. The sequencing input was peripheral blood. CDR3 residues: CATSAHRDRANQPQHF. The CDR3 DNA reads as TGTGCCACCAGTGCCCACCGGGACAGGGCCAATCAGCCCCAGCATTTT.